This entry lists 17 T cell receptor beta chains sequenced from one sample in a study of blood T cell repertoires in COVID-19. Here immunoSEQ multiplex PCR was the method, and the copy in TCRdb shows in-frame clones only, minus some. The table lists some 530,000 clones, about nine tenths of them singletons. Sequencing was carried out using PBMCs or T cells enriched from blood (not recorded which). The receptors were sampled from a woman aged 55 to 70 who had recovered from COVID-19.

The sample holds a few counts of this clone. The V call is TRBV6-5, the J call TRBJ2-2; D gene ambiguous. The CDR3 consists of 15 residues. V was pared by 6 bases and J by 4 bases, with 15 bases between. Germline values: CDR1 MNHEY, CDR2 SVGAGI. CDR3 residues: CASSPTRTGTGELFF. CDR3 nucleotide sequence: TGTGCCAGCAGCCCGACTCGTACGGGCACCGGGGAGCTGTTTTTT.

The J gene is TRBJ1-6, the V gene TRBV7-8; 9 nucleotides align to TRBD1. Germline CDR1 is SGHVS and CDR2 is FQNEAQ. The CDR3 length is 15 residues. The V and J ends lost 5 bases and 7 bases, in that order; junction bases with no gene match: 6. CDR3 sequence reads: CASSQLGTGNSPLHF. The DNA for the CDR3 is TGTGCCAGCAGCCAACTCGGGACAGGGAATTCACCCCTCCACTTT.

In the case of this clone: One junction end does not reproduce the germline sequence, and a read error may be involved. The J gene is TRBJ1-5, the V gene TRBV7-7, with TRBD1 matching 8 bases. The germline CDR1 and CDR2 sequences are SSHAT and FNYEAQ (reference sequence). The CDR3 runs 15 residues. The CDR3 is CASRKTGAFNQPQHF. The CDR3 nucleotides are TGTGCTAGCAGGAAGACAGGGGCGTTCAATCAGCCCCAGCATTTT.

V usage is TRBV10-2 and J usage is TRBJ1-1; D not resolved. V dropped 3 bases and J dropped 10 bases, with 12 bases sitting between them. CDR1 and CDR2 (germline): WSHSY, SAAADI. This CDR3 has 12 amino acids. The chain's CDR3 is CASSDPGRRAFF. In DNA form, the CDR3 reads TGCGCCAGCAGTGATCCGGGGAGGCGAGCTTTCTTT.

The genes are TRBV2 and TRBJ2-7; possibly TRBD1 for D (5 bases). The CDR3 length is 15 residues. The germline CDR1 and CDR2 sequences are SNHLY and FYNNEI. Trimming took 6 bases from V and 0 from J, leaving 15 bases between them. CDR3 sequence: CASREQGIISYEQYF. CDR3 sequence (DNA): TGTGCCAGCAGAGAGCAGGGTATCATCTCCTACGAGCAGTACTTC.

V gene TRBV11-2 combines with J gene TRBJ2-2; D unresolved. V was trimmed by 1 base and J by 2 bases, leaving 5 bases between them. The CDR3 contains 14 residues. The germline gives CDR1 SGHAT, CDR2 FQNNGV. The CDR3 nucleotides are TGTGCCAGCAGCTTAGGGGCCAACACCGGGGAGCTGTTTTTT. Protein: CASSLGANTGELFF.

The chain employs TRBV7-8 and TRBJ1-2; D is ambiguous. CDR3 size: 15 residues. Germline-derived CDR1 and CDR2 are SGHVS and FQNEAQ. V dropped 2 bases and J dropped 5 bases, with 15 bases sitting between them. The CDR3 reads CASSLSGILRYGYTF. CDR3 DNA sequence: TGTGCCAGCAGCTTATCGGGAATCCTGAGATATGGCTACACCTTC.

The chain recombines TRBV27 with TRBJ2-1, with 7 bases aligning to TRBD1. The CDR3 is 13 amino acids. CDR1 is MNHEY and CDR2 is SMNVEV in the germline V gene (reference sequence). With V trimmed by 6 bases and J by 7 bases, 6 bases remained unmatched. The CDR3 loop is CASRGNRGNEQFF. The CDR3 DNA reads TGTGCCAGCAGGGGGAACAGGGGAAATGAGCAGTTCTTC.

This clone was seen only once. The chain recombines TRBV6-6 with TRBJ2-5; 10 bases map to TRBD1. Germline V CDR1 and CDR2: MNHNY, SVGAGI (reference sequence). V gave up 7 bases and J gave up 9 bases; unmatched junction bases: 11. CDR3 length: 14 amino acids. CDR3 in DNA: TGTGCCAGCACTATAGGACAGGGGGTCTTCCCCCAGTACTTC. This codes for CASTIGQGVFPQYF.

The rearrangement links TRBV7-9 to TRBJ2-1; 7 positions match TRBD2. The germline CDR1 and CDR2 sequences are SEHNR and FQNEAQ (reference sequence). The CDR3 has 17 residues. V dropped 5 bases and J dropped 0; count of bases not matched to a gene: 10. CDR3 region: CASSPSSSGSSYNEQFF. The CDR3 DNA reads as TGTGCCAGCAGCCCTTCCTCTAGCGGTAGCTCCTACAATGAGCAGTTCTTC. The full variable domain, with the rest looked up from reference TRBV7-9 and TRBJ2-1, is DTGVSQNPRHKITKRGQNVTFRCDPISEHNRLYWYRQTLGQGPEFLTYFQNEAQLEKSRLLSDRFSAERPKGSFSTLEIQRTEQGDSAMYLCASSPSSSGSSYNEQFFGPGTRLTVL.

This chain connects TRBV5-1 to TRBJ1-6, with TRBD1 identical over 9 bases. Germline CDR1 and CDR2: SGHRS and YFSETQ. With V trimmed by 4 bases and J by 10 bases, 3 bases remained unmatched. The CDR3 runs to 13 residues. The CDR3 bases are TGCGCCAGCAGCCCCGGACAGGGGTCACCCCTCCACTTT. Translated: CASSPGQGSPLHF.

This sequence joins TRBV21-1 and TRBJ1-2; no check of the table's D call, TRBD1, against the DNA was made. TRBV21-1 is classified as a pseudogene. The CDR3 covers 14 residues. The CDR3 DNA follows: TGTGCCAGCAGCCAACAGGGGGCTCGATATGGCTACACCTTC. It specifies CASSQQGARYGYTF.

As concerns this clone: The same CDR3 also results from other DNA sequences found in this sample. The genes are TRBV19 and TRBJ1-6; D gene uncertain. Germline V gene lookup returns CDR1 LNHDA and CDR2 SQIVND (reference sequence). This CDR3 is 13 amino acids long. Trimming removed 3 bases at V and 5 bases at J, with 5 bases between. CDR3 sequence: CASSIADNSPLHF. In DNA, the CDR3 is TGTGCCAGTAGTATCGCGGATAATTCACCCCTCCACTTT.

The V call is TRBV12-5, the J call TRBJ2-3; D unclear. Germline lookup yields CDR1 LGHNT and CDR2 FRNRAP. V lost 3 bases to trimming and J lost 2 bases, with 21 bases between them. The CDR3 has 18 residues. The CDR3 region has the DNA TGTGCTAGTGGTTTCCCCCCGACGGAAGTGGGCCACACAGATACGCAGTATTTT. Protein product: CASGFPPTEVGHTDTQYF.

The V gene is TRBV6-6, the J gene TRBJ2-3, with 8 bases that match TRBD2. J was trimmed by 4 bases and V by 7 bases; bases with no gene match: 10. The CDR3 sequence is 15 residues long. Germline assignment: CDR1 MNHNY and CDR2 SVGAGI (reference sequence). Here the CDR3 reads CASNLAGWGADTQYF. CDR3 DNA: TGTGCCAGCAATTTAGCGGGGTGGGGCGCAGATACGCAGTATTTT.

The CDR3 protein is CASSPVPGQGAGETQYF. Here the CDR3 DNA reads TGCGCCAGCAGCCCCGTCCCGGGACAGGGGGCGGGAGAGACCCAGTACTTC. This chain joins TRBV5-1 and TRBJ2-5, with 12 nucleotides matching TRBD1. Germline V CDR1 and CDR2: SGHRS, YFSETQ. Germline trimming cut 4 bases from V and 4 bases from J; bases unmatched to any gene: 11. The CDR3 consists of 17 residues.

In regard to this clone: Distinct nucleotide sequences in the sample also encode this CDR3. This sequence joins TRBV19 and TRBJ1-5; TRBD1 matches at 8 bases. The trim removed 3 bases at V and 5 bases at J, leaving 3 bases unmatched. Germline V lookup: CDR1 LNHDA, CDR2 SQIVND (reference sequence). The CDR3 has 14 amino acids. Here the CDR3 DNA reads TGTGCCAGTAGTATCGGGACAGGCCATCAGCCCCAGCATTTT. It yields the protein CASSIGTGHQPQHF.